This T cell receptor beta chain was retrieved from a study of T cells in localized non-small cell lung cancer. Repertoires were generated with immunoSEQ multiplex PCR, while TCRdb's copy carries only in-frame clones and drops some. The sample includes around 140,000 clones, about 89% seen only once; the top ten take approximately 1.7%. As concerns this clone: Its antigen is not known.

This CDR3 is built from 16 residues. The ends lost 5 bases at V and 7 bases at J; junction bases unmatched: 12. Germline assignment: CDR1 LNHNV and CDR2 YYDKDF (reference sequence). Study results and caveats: Heterogeneity within the tumor remains possible, as just one region underwent sequencing.

The chain couples TRBV15 to TRBJ2-2, with TRBD1 matching over 8 bases. The sequencing used peripheral blood, collected before any cancer treatment. The TCR sequence derives from an older female donor with stage I lung adenocarcinoma. The CDR3 sequence is CATSHAPTGGGGELFF. In DNA form, the CDR3 reads TGTGCCACCAGCCATGCACCTACAGGGGGTGGCGGGGAGCTGTTTTTT.